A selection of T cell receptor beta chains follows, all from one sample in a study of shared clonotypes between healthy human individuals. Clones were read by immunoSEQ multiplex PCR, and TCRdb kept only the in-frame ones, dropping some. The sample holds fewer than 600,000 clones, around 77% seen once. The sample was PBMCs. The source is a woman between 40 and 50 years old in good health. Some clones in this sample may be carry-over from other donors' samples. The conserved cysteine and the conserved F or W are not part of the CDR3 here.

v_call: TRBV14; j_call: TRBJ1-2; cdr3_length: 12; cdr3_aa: ASSQVTGADGYT
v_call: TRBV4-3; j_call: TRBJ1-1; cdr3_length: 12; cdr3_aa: ASSQVGWNTEAF
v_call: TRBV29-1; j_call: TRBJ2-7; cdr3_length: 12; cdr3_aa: SVALAGGSYGQY
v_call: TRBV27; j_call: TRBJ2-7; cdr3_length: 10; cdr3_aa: ASSLSSGEQY
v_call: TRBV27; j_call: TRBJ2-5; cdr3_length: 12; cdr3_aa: ASSLVGPQETQY
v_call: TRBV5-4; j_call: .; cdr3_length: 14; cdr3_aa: ASSLERTVEAYEQY
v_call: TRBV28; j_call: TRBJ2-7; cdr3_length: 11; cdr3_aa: ASSLMGPYEQY
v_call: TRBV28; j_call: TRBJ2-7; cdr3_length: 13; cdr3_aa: ASSPRLAGVYEQY
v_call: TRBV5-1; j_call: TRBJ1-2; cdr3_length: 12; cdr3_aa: ASSWLTTGYGYT
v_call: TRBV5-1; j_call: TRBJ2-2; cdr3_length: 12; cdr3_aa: ASSPSLITGELF
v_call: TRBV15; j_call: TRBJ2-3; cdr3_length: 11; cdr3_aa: ATSRDPGDTQY
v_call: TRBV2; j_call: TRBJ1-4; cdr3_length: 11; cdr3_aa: ASSGTGVEKLF
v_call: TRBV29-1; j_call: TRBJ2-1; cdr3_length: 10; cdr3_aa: SGGEPDNEQF
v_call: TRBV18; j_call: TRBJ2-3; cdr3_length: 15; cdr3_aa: ASSPRRGEGSTDTQY
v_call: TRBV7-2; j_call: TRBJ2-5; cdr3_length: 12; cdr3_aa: ASSLGQIQETQY
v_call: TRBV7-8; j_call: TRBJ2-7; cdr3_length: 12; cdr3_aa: ASSPNVADYEQY
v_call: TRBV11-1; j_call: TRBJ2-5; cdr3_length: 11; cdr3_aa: ASSLGQQETQY
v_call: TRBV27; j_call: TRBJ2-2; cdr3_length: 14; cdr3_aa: ASSLFRGGATGELF
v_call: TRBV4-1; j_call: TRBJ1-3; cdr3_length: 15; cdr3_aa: ASSEIPGFFSGNTIY
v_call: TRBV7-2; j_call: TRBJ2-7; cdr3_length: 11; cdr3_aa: ASKPGQSYEQY
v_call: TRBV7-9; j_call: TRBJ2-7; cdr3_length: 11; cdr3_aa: ASSFAGQYEQY
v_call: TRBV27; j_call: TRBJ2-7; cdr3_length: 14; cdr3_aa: ASRAPGTGNSYEQY
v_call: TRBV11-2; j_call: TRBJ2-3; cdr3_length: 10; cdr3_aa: ASSLVRTTQY
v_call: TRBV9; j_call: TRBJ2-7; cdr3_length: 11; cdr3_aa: ASSVEMGYEQY
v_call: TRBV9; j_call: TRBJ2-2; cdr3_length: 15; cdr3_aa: ASSVLGSWQNTGELF
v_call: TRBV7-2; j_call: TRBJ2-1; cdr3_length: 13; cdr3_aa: ASSLVGTAYNEQF
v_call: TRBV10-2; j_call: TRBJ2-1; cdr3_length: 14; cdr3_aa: ASRGGLAGDYNEQF
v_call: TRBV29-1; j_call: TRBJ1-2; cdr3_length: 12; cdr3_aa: SVGREIPNYGYT